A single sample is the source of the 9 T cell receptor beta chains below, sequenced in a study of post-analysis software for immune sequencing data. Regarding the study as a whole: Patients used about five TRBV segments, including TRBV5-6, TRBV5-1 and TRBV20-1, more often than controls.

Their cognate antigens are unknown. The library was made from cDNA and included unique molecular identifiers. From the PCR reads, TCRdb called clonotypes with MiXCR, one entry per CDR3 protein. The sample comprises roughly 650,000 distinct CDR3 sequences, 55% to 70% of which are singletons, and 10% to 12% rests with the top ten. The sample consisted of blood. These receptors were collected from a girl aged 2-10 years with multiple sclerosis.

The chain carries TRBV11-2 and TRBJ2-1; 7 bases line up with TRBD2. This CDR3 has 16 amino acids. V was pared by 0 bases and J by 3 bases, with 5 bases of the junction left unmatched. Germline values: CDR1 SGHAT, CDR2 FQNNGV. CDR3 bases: TGTGCCAGCAGCTTAGAGGGCGGGAGTATCTACAATGAGCAGTTCTTC. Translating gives CASSLEGGSIYNEQFF.

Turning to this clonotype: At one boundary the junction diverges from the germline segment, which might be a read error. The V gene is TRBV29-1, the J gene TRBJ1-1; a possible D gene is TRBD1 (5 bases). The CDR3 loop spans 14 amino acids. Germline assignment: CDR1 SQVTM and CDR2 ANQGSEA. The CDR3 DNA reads TGCCGCGTTGAGGTACAGGCCTTGAACACTGAAGCTTTCTTT. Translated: CRVEVQALNTEAFF.

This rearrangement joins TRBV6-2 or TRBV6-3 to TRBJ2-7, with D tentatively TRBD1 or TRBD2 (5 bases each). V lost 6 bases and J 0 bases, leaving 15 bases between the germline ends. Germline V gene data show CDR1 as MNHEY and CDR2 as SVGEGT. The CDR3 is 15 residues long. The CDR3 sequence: CASSAIRGISYEQYF. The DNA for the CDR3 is TGTGCCAGCAGCGCGATACGGGGCATCTCCTACGAGCAGTACTTC.

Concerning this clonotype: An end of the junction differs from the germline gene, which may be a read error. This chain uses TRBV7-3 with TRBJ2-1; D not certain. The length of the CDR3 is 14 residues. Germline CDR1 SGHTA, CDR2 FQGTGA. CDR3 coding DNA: TGTGCCAGCAGCTTACAATTGGGTCTTGATGAACAGTTCTTC. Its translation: CASSLQLGLDEQFF. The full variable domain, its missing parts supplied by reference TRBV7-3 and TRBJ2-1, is GAGVSQTPSNKVTEKGKYVELRCDPISGHTALYWYRQSLGQGPEFLIYFQGTGAADDSGLPNDRFFAVRPEGSVSTLKIQRTERGDSAVYLCASSLQLGLDEQFFGPGTRLTVL.

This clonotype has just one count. This CDR3 reads CASKLGMGYNEQFF. For the CDR3, the DNA is TGTGCCAGCAAACTGGGGATGGGTTACAATGAGCAGTTCTTC. V gene TRBV6-5 combines with J gene TRBJ2-1; the D is unclear. The CDR3 loop spans 14 amino acids. CDR1 is MNHEY and CDR2 is SVGAGI in the germline V gene. V gave up 7 bases and J gave up 4 bases, with 14 bases separating them.

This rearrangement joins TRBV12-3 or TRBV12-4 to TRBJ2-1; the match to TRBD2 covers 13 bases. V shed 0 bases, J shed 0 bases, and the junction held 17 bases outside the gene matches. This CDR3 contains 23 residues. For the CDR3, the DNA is TGTGCCAGCAGTTTAGCCCGGACTAGCGGGAGCTCATCTTTTCTTAGCTCCTACAATGAGCAGTTCTTC. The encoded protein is CASSLARTSGSSSFLSSYNEQFF.

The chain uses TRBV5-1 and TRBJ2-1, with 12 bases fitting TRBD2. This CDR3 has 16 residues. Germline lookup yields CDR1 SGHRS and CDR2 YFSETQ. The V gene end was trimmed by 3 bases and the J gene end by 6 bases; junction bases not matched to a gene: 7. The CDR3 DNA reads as TGCGCCAGCAGCTCGCTACTAGCGGGAGGTCCCAATGAGCAGTTCTTC. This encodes CASSSLLAGGPNEQFF.

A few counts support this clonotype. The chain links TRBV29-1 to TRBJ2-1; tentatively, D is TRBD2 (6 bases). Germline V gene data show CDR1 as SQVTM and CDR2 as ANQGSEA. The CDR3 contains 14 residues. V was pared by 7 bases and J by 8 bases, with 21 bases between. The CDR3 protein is CSADSGLANDEQFF. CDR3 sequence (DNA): TGCAGCGCCGACTCGGGCCTAGCGAACGATGAGCAGTTCTTC.

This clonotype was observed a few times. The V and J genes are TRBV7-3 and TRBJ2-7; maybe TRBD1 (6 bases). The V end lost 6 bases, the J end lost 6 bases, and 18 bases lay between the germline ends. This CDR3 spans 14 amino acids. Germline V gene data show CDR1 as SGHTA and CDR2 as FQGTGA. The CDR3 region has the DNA TGTGCCAGCAGTTCTGGTCAGGGACACGCCGAGCAGTACTTC. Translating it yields CASSSGQGHAEQYF.